The 20 T cell receptor beta chains below were found in one sample sequenced in a study of cytomegalovirus exposure and HLA in healthy donors. The PCR had 60 Vbeta and 13 Jbeta primers. The repertoire was sequenced with immunoSEQ multiplex PCR; TCRdb's copy has only in-frame clones and lacks some. The repertoire includes more than 80,000 clones, 60% to 80% of them detected once, and roughly 0.79% sits in the top ten. Material: PBMCs. Source of these receptors: a boy aged 10-17 years in good health and CMV-seronegative.

V and J are TRBV18 and TRBJ1-5, with 7 bases that match TRBD1. V lost 2 bases to trimming and J lost 3 bases; unmatched junction nucleotides: 4. The CDR3 has 15 residues. CDR1 is KGHSH and CDR2 is LQKENI in the germline V gene. The chain's CDR3 is CASSPRTGTNQPQHF. In DNA form, the CDR3 reads TGTGCCAGCTCACCAAGGACAGGCACCAATCAGCCCCAGCATTTT.

The V and J genes are TRBV6-5 and TRBJ2-1; TRBD2 matches 7 bases. V lost 8 bases and J lost 1; bases outside the gene matches: 5. The CDR3 length is 14 residues. CDR1 and CDR2 (germline): MNHEY, SVGAGI. The CDR3 coding sequence is TGTGCCAGCTGGGTTAGCGGGTCCTACAATGAGCAGTTCTTC. Translation: CASWVSGSYNEQFF.

The rearrangement links TRBV28 to TRBJ1-5, with a tentative D call TRBD1 (6 bases). The V gene's germline CDR1 is MDHEN and CDR2 SYDVKM. The V and J ends lost 2 bases and 7 bases respectively, with 18 bases between them. CDR3 length: 16 residues. CDR3 nucleotide sequence: TGTGCCAGCAGTTTAGGCCCACAGGGACGGGGCCAGCCCCAGCATTTT. Encoded protein: CASSLGPQGRGQPQHF.

The genes are TRBV7-2 and TRBJ1-5; perhaps TRBD1 as D (6 bases). Germline-derived CDR1 and CDR2 are SGHTA and FQGNSA. Trimming stripped 7 bases from V and 1 base from J, with 20 bases between. The length of the CDR3 is 17 residues. CDR3 amino acids: CASTKRGGEFSNQPQHF. The CDR3 DNA reads as TGTGCCAGCACCAAACGGGGGGGCGAATTCAGCAATCAGCCCCAGCATTTT.

The chain joins TRBV7-2 to TRBJ1-1, with D unclear. The V gene lost 1 base and the J gene lost 0 bases, with 9 bases spanning the gap. The CDR3 spans 15 residues. Germline CDR1 reads SGHTA; CDR2 reads FQGNSA. The CDR3 DNA reads as TGTGCCAGCAGCTTAGTGAGCAGGTTGAACACTGAAGCTTTCTTT. Translating gives CASSLVSRLNTEAFF.

The J gene is TRBJ2-7, the V gene TRBV30, with 7 bases that match TRBD1. J was trimmed by 3 bases and V by 1 base; bases with no gene match: 3. Germline V gene lookup returns CDR1 GTSNPN and CDR2 SVGIG (reference sequence). The CDR3 runs to 13 residues. CDR3 sequence reads: CAWSATGIYEQYF. The CDR3 DNA sequence: TGTGCCTGGAGTGCGACAGGGATCTACGAGCAGTACTTC.

The V call is TRBV20-1, the J call TRBJ2-7; D not certain. Trimming took off 0 bases at V and 2 bases at J, with 2 bases between the two ends. The CDR3 spans 11 residues. Germline V gene sequence: CDR1 DFQATT, CDR2 SNEGSKA (reference sequence). CDR3 sequence: CSARDTYEQYF. The CDR3 DNA sequence: TGCAGTGCTAGAGACACCTACGAGCAGTACTTC.

The table lists this clone with a few counts. This sequence joins TRBV7-6 and TRBJ2-5; TRBD2 matches at 11 bases. Trimming cost V 2 bases and J 3 bases; bases outside gene matches: 8. There are 17 residues in the CDR3. Germline V gene data show CDR1 as SGHVS and CDR2 as FNYEAQ. CDR3 sequence (DNA): TGTGCCAGCAGCTTAAACCTAGCGGGGGGAAATGAAGAGACCCAGTACTTC. Translated: CASSLNLAGGNEETQYF.

The V gene is TRBV4-3, the J gene TRBJ1-4; no clear D. Germline CDR1 is LGHNA and CDR2 is YSLEER. With 4 bases removed from V and 5 bases from J, the gap between germline ends came to 17 bases. The CDR3 is made up of 16 amino acids. CDR3: CASSPTRTGRNEKLFF. CDR3 DNA sequence: TGCGCCAGCAGCCCCACCAGAACGGGAAGGAATGAAAAACTGTTTTTT.

V gene TRBV27 combines with J gene TRBJ2-5, with 10 bases aligning to TRBD2. V lost 2 bases and J lost 6; bases outside the gene matches: 3. The CDR3 covers 14 residues. In germline, CDR1 is MNHEY, CDR2 SMNVEV (reference sequence). CDR3 DNA sequence: TGTGCCAGCAGTTTAAGCGGGGGGGTAAAGACCCAGTACTTC. It encodes CASSLSGGVKTQYF.

The V and J genes are TRBV30 and TRBJ1-2; 8 nucleotides match TRBD1. After removal of 3 bases from V and 6 bases from J, the junction contained 6 bases not matched to a gene. CDR1 GTSNPN and CDR2 SVGIG come from the germline V gene (reference sequence). The CDR3 runs 13 residues. In DNA, the CDR3 is TGTGCCTGGAGCCCCAGGGGGCGGGATGGCTACACCTTC. Its protein is CAWSPRGRDGYTF.

The chain links TRBV6-1 to TRBJ2-7, with 7 positions matching TRBD1. Germline-derived CDR1 and CDR2 are MNHNS and SASEGT. The ends lost 6 bases at V and 4 bases at J; junction bases unmatched: 9. CDR3 size: 14 residues. The CDR3 is CASRVLDRLYEQYF. CDR3 bases: TGTGCCAGCAGAGTTTTGGACAGGTTATACGAGCAGTACTTC.

This rearrangement joins TRBV28 to TRBJ1-5, with D unclear. Germline values: CDR1 MDHEN, CDR2 SYDVKM. This CDR3 is built from 12 residues. V was cut by 2 bases and J by 5 bases, with 4 bases left in between. In DNA, the CDR3 is TGTGCCAGCAGTTTAGTAGATCAGCCCCAGCATTTT. This sequence encodes CASSLVDQPQHF.

The V and J genes are TRBV5-1 and TRBJ1-2, with 7 bases lining up with TRBD1. The trim removed 4 bases at V and 6 bases at J, leaving 6 bases unmatched. Germline V gene sequence: CDR1 SGHRS, CDR2 YFSETQ. This CDR3 has 13 residues. CDR3 sequence: CASSLTGYDGYTF. CDR3 nucleotides: TGCGCCAGCAGCCTGACAGGGTACGATGGCTACACCTTC.

This chain connects TRBV25-1 to TRBJ1-1, with TRBD1 as a possible D gene (5 bases). CDR1 MGHDK and CDR2 SYGVNS come from the germline V gene. The length of the CDR3 is 14 residues. Trimming left V 1 base short and J 2 bases short, with 8 bases between. The CDR3 DNA sequence: TGTGCCAGCAGTGAATTGCAGGGAAACACTGAAGCTTTCTTT. As protein: CASSELQGNTEAFF.

The CDR3 reads CASSLGSRTGNEQFF. The CDR3 DNA sequence: TGTGCCAGCAGCTTGGGCTCTCGGACAGGGAATGAGCAGTTCTTC. The chain recombines TRBV5-4 with TRBJ2-1; 8 nucleotides align to TRBD1. Germline V lookup: CDR1 SGHNT, CDR2 YYREEE (reference sequence). Germline trimming cut 0 bases from V and 7 bases from J; bases unmatched to any gene: 6. This CDR3 region has 15 residues.

This clone showed up just once. The CDR3 nucleotides are TGCGCCAGCAGCCAAGTAGGACAGGGGGTTGGAGGCTACACCTTC. Protein product: CASSQVGQGVGGYTF. The chain joins TRBV4-3 to TRBJ1-2, with TRBD1 identical over 10 bases. The CDR3 consists of 15 residues. V shed 1 base, J shed 8 bases, and the junction held 7 bases outside the gene matches. Looked up from germline, CDR1 is LGHNA and CDR2 is YSLEER.

V gene TRBV6-5 combines with J gene TRBJ2-7; possibly TRBD2 for D (6 bases). CDR1 and CDR2 (germline): MNHEY, SVGAGI. V was shortened by 0 bases and J by 4 bases, with 16 bases between the two germline ends. This CDR3 contains 16 residues. CDR3 loop: CASSYSTFSGVYEQYF. The CDR3 DNA follows: TGTGCCAGCAGTTACTCCACGTTCTCGGGGGTTTACGAGCAGTACTTC.

This chain uses TRBV28 with TRBJ2-7, with 9 bases identical to TRBD1. This CDR3 is built from 15 residues. V lost 6 bases to trimming and J lost 3 bases; unmatched junction nucleotides: 9. Germline CDR1 is MDHEN and CDR2 is SYDVKM. Here the CDR3 reads CASSTPGQGNYEQYF. In DNA form, the CDR3 reads TGTGCCAGCAGCACCCCGGGACAGGGAAACTACGAGCAGTACTTC.

In nucleotides, the CDR3 is TGCAGCGCCCGGGACAGGGGTTCCGGGGAGCTGTTTTTT. This encodes CSARDRGSGELFF. This sequence joins TRBV29-1 and TRBJ2-2; 10 bases line up with TRBD1. With V trimmed by 7 bases and J by 6 bases, 5 bases remained unmatched. CDR1 is SQVTM and CDR2 is ANQGSEA in the germline V gene. The CDR3 totals 13 residues.